One sample yielded the 13 T cell receptor beta chains listed below, sequenced in a study of blood T cell repertoires in COVID-19. Only in-frame clones appear in the TCRdb table, and some are missing; sequencing was by immunoSEQ multiplex PCR. Here the sample spans some 140,000 clones, around 85% being singletons. The specimen was peripheral blood. The receptors originated from a human donor in a cohort sampled during active COVID-19.

The V call is TRBV9, the J call TRBJ2-1, with D unresolved. V lost 3 bases, J lost 10 bases, and 17 bases lay in between. The CDR3 has 14 residues. Germline loops: CDR1 SGDLS, CDR2 YYNGEE. DNA for the CDR3: TGTGCCAGCAGCGACCTTGGCGGCATCGGGGAGCAGTTCTTC. Its translation: CASSDLGGIGEQFF.

V and J are TRBV5-4 and TRBJ1-3; weak D call: TRBD1 (5 bases). The germline V gene has CDR1 SGHNT and CDR2 YYREEE (reference sequence). The CDR3 length is 16 residues. V was cut by 0 bases and J by 4 bases, with 14 bases left in between. CDR3 protein: CASSLGTPISGNTIYF. The CDR3 nucleotides read TGTGCCAGCAGCTTGGGGACACCTATATCCGGAAACACCATATATTTT.

The chain is built from TRBV19 and TRBJ2-3; 8 positions match TRBD2. From germline, CDR1 is LNHDA and CDR2 SQIVND (reference sequence). The CDR3 has 17 residues. Germline trimming cut 4 bases from V and 7 bases from J; bases unmatched to any gene: 16. CDR3 sequence: CASSTPRPAGAGYTQYF. In DNA form, the CDR3 reads TGTGCCAGTAGTACCCCCCGGCCAGCGGGGGCTGGATATACGCAGTATTTT.

In its sample, this clone was seen once. The chain carries TRBV7-9 and TRBJ2-7; a weak D match, TRBD1 (6 bases). The ends were cut back, 4 bases at V and 2 bases at J, with 9 bases in the middle. Germline V gene lookup returns CDR1 SEHNR and CDR2 FQNEAQ (reference sequence). This CDR3 is 13 amino acids long. In DNA, the CDR3 is TGTGCCAGCAGCTCCGGACAGCCCTACGAGCAGTACTTC. Its translation is CASSSGQPYEQYF.

This chain uses TRBV25-1 with TRBJ1-6, with D unclear. V was pared by 8 bases and J by 9 bases, with 17 bases between. The CDR3 loop spans 14 amino acids. The germline V gene has CDR1 MGHDK and CDR2 SYGVNS. CDR3 residues: CASRDQARSSPLHF. The CDR3 DNA reads TGTGCCAGCCGCGACCAGGCACGTAGTTCACCCCTCCACTTT.

This chain joins TRBV5-1 and TRBJ1-1, with 9 bases matching TRBD1. Germline assignment: CDR1 SGHRS and CDR2 YFSETQ. The V segment lost 2 bases and the J segment 6 bases; nucleotides outside the gene matches: 8. The CDR3 has 15 amino acids. This CDR3 reads CASSLTPGQGPEAFF. The CDR3 coding sequence is TGCGCCAGCAGCTTAACCCCGGGACAGGGACCTGAAGCTTTCTTT.

The chain links TRBV9 to TRBJ1-2; TRBD1 matches at 10 bases. Trimming took 4 bases from V and 10 from J; bases not matched to a gene: 7. The CDR3 totals 13 residues. Germline V gene data show CDR1 as SGDLS and CDR2 as YYNGEE. This CDR3 reads CASSSGTGDDYTF. DNA of the CDR3: TGTGCCAGCAGCTCGGGGACAGGGGATGACTACACCTTC.

This clone was counted once. The genes are TRBV18 and TRBJ1-6; 8 bases align to TRBD1. The J segment lost 0 bases and the V segment lost 6 bases, leaving 13 bases of the junction unmatched. This CDR3 region has 19 residues. Germline V gene sequence: CDR1 KGHSH, CDR2 LQKENI. CDR3 loop: CASSTQRQGRSSYNSPLHF. CDR3 in DNA: TGTGCCAGCTCCACTCAAAGACAGGGGCGAAGCTCCTATAATTCACCCCTCCACTTT.

The V and J genes are TRBV9 and TRBJ2-1, with TRBD2 matching over 8 bases. CDR3 length: 16 residues. CDR1 and CDR2 (germline): SGDLS, YYNGEE. J was trimmed by 7 bases and V by 2 bases; bases with no gene match: 11. The chain's CDR3 is CASSVLSGRAANEQFF. The CDR3 DNA follows: TGTGCCAGCAGCGTCCTATCCGGGAGGGCTGCAAATGAGCAGTTCTTC.

This clone has more than one count but fewer than ten. The chain couples TRBV6-1 to TRBJ1-2; a possible D gene is TRBD1 (6 bases). The CDR3 is made up of 15 amino acids. Germline V gene data show CDR1 as MNHNS and CDR2 as SASEGT. V lost 1 base and J 2 bases, leaving 11 bases between the germline ends. Here the CDR3 DNA reads TGTGCCAGCAGTGAAGGGTGGGGGCCGAACTATGGCTACACCTTC. Amino acid sequence: CASSEGWGPNYGYTF.

The rearrangement uses TRBV3-1 (or the pseudogene TRBV3-2) and TRBJ2-1; D call uncertain. V lost 1 base to trimming and J lost 6 bases, with 16 bases between them. This CDR3 contains 16 residues. Germline V lookup: CDR1 LGHDT, CDR2 YNNKEL (reference sequence). The CDR3 sequence is CASSQAGLHHLNEQFF. The DNA for the CDR3 is TGTGCCAGCAGCCAAGCAGGTCTCCACCATCTCAATGAGCAGTTCTTC.

This clone came up once. This chain joins TRBV10-3 and TRBJ1-6, with 10 bases identical to TRBD1. This CDR3 has 15 amino acids. Germline V gene data show CDR1 as ENHRY and CDR2 as SYGVKD. J lost 7 bases, V lost 2 bases, and 2 bases had no gene match. The DNA of the CDR3 is TGTGCCATCAGTGAGGGGGGACAGGGGAATTCACCCCTCCACTTT. It specifies CAISEGGQGNSPLHF.

The chain has TRBV6-5 and TRBJ1-3, with a weak D call TRBD1 (5 bases). Germline CDR1 and CDR2: MNHEY and SVGAGI. V was pared by 5 bases and J by 4 bases, with 9 bases between. This CDR3 is built from 13 residues. CDR3 nucleotide sequence: TGTGCCAGCAGTATGACAGTAGGAAACACCATATATTTT. Protein product: CASSMTVGNTIYF.